A selection of T cell receptor beta chains follows, all from one sample in a study of shared clonotypes between healthy human individuals. Here immunoSEQ multiplex PCR was the method, and the copy in TCRdb shows in-frame clones only, minus some. The data hold 550,000 to 850,000 clones, with 72% observed a single time. Material: memory CD4+ T cells sorted from blood. The receptors here all came from a woman in her twenties or thirties in good health. Both conserved end residues are part of each CDR3. The D gene is left open where the match is weak.

d_call v_call cdr3_aa
. TRBV28 CASSLLRNEQFF
TRBD1 TRBV11-3 CASSTSEEGASTEAFF
TRBD2 TRBV27 CASSLSRASGLQQYF
. TRBV7-8 CASSLESGGFYYEQYF
TRBD1 TRBV2 CASSSRDRYNQPQHF
. TRBV28 CASSPGPTNTGELFF
TRBD1 TRBV11-2 CASTGQGLPYEQYF
TRBD2 TRBV28 CASRESGETYNEQFF
. TRBV27 CASSTSGHSSYEQYF
. TRBV12-5 CASSNFWRNTEAFF
TRBD2 TRBV7-2 CASSRLALAGAREQFF
. TRBV5-1 CASSLDPLYEKLFF
TRBD1 TRBV28 CASRTGELPLHF
TRBD1 TRBV19 CASSTGQVRIYEQYF
TRBD2 TRBV28 CASIEAGAPSYNEQFF
TRBD2 TRBV2 CASSPGLAGDEQFF
. TRBV28 CASSWSLGAYTEAFF
. TRBV27 CASSLSKSYNEQFF
TRBD2 TRBV28 CASSWVGLAGGEQDTQYF
. TRBV5-1 CASSLGQEDTDTQYF
. TRBV20-1 CSADRDTEAFF
. TRBV19 CASIDTGLNTEAFF
. TRBV21-1 CASSKGEDLNTEAFF
. TRBV7-9 CANEAYSYNEQFF
. TRBV5-6 CASSLVWGTETQYF
TRBD2 TRBV10-1 CASSEGAPGLAGGETQYF
. TRBV7-5 CVRSFNEKLFF
. TRBV11-2 CASSAPYNEQFF
. TRBV10-3 CAISGRGSNNEQFF
TRBD2 TRBV19 CASSFRTSPSTDTQYF
. TRBV6-1 CASSEFLPQPQHF
TRBD2 TRBV28 CASSLNLLRKAGLAGSKSSYEQYF
TRBD1 TRBV6-5 CASRRDRGGQPQHF
. TRBV7-6 CASSLKVSDTQYF
TRBD2 TRBV2 CASRPLAGVETQYF
TRBD2 TRBV10-2 CASRSSGRAYEQYF
TRBD1 TRBV11-2 CASSLGQEDTQYF
TRBD2 TRBV19 CASSPYSTGTSGSTGELFF
TRBD2 TRBV6-5 CASSYTLAGRETQYF
. TRBV7-2 CASSLGPQKPQHF
TRBD1 TRBV28 CASSLSGGQPQHF
TRBD1 TRBV5-1 CASSLGTLKDRVLNTEAFF
. TRBV13 CASSSRGSGNTIYF
TRBD1 TRBV18 CASSPGTGGNTIYF
. TRBV28 CASRRGSLISGANVLTF
. TRBV7-9 CASSLDGNQPQHF